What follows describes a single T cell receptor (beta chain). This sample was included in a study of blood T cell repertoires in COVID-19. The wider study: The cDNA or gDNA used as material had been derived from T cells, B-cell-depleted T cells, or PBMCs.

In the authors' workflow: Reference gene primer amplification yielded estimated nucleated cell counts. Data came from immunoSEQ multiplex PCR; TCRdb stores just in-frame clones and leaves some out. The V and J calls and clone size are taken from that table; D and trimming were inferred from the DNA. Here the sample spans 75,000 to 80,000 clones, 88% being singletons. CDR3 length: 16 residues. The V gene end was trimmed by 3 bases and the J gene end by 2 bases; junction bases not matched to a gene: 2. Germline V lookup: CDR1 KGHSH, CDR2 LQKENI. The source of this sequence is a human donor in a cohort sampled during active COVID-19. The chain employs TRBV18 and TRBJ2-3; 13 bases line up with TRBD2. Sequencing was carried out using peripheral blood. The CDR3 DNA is TGTGCCAGCTCACCGGGACTAGCGGGACCCACAGATACGCAGTATTTT. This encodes CASSPGLAGPTDTQYF.